This T cell receptor beta chain was recovered during a study of blood T cell repertoires in COVID-19. The overall study: T cells, B-cell-depleted T cells, or PBMCs supplied cDNA or gDNA.

The study assigned cohorts using participant-reported clinical history. Trimming pared 0 bases from V and 8 bases from J, leaving 11 bases between. CDR1 is SGHDT, CDR2 YYEEEE, per germline. This CDR3 comprises 13 residues. The repertoire was sequenced with immunoSEQ multiplex PCR; TCRdb's copy has only in-frame clones and lacks some. The table records about 250,000 clones, 75% to 85% of them present only once. The sequenced material came from PBMCs or T cells enriched from blood (not recorded which). The genes are TRBV5-6 and TRBJ1-2; weak D call: TRBD1 (6 bases). This receptor was obtained from a woman in her forties or fifties with acute COVID-19. DNA for the CDR3: TGTGCCAGCAGCTTGGCAGGGGTCGGAGGCTACACCTTC. It yields the protein CASSLAGVGGYTF.